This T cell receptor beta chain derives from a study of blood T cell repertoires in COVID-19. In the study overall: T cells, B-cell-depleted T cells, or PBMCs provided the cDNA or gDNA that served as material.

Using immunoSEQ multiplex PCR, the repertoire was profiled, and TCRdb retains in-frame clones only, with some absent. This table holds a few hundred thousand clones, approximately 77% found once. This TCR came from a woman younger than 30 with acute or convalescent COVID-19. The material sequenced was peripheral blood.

The DNA for the CDR3 is TGCGCCAGCAGCCAAGATTTGGGAGGAACCATGATGGAGCAGTACTTC. Its protein product is CASSQDLGGTMMEQYF. The rearrangement uses TRBV4-3 and TRBJ2-7; maybe TRBD2 (6 bases). CDR1 LGHNA and CDR2 YSLEER come from the germline V gene. The CDR3 covers 16 residues. The V gene lost 0 bases and the J gene lost 7 bases, with 19 bases spanning the gap.